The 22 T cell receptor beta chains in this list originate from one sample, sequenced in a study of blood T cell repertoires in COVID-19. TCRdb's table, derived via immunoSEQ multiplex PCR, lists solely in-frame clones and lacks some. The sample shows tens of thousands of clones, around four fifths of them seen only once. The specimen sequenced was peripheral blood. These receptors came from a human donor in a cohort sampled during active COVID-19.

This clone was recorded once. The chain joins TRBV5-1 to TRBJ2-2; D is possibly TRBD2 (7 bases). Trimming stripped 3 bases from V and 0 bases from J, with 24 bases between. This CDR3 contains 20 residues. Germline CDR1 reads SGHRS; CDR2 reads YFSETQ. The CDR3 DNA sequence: TGCGCCAGCAGCTCGCTGGGACTCTCCGCCGGGGGGCCGAACACCGGGGAGCTGTTTTTT. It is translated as CASSSLGLSAGGPNTGELFF.

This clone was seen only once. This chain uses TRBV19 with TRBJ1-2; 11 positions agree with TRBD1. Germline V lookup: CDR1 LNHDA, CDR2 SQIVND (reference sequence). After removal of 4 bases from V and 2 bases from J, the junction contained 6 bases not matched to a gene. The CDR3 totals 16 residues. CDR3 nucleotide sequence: TGTGCCAGTAGTACGCGGCGGACAGGGGGCAACTATGGCTACACCTTC. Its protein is CASSTRRTGGNYGYTF.

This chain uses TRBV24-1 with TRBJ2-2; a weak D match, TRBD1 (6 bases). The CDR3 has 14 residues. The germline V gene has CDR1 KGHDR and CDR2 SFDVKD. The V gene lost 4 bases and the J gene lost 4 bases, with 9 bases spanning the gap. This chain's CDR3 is CATSETGFTGELFF. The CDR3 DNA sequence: TGTGCCACCAGTGAAACAGGGTTCACCGGGGAGCTGTTTTTT.

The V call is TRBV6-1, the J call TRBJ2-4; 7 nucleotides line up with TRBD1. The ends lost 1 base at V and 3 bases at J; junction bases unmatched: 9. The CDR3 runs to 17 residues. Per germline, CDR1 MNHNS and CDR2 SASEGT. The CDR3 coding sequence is TGTGCCAGCAGTGAAGGAAAGGGGGCCTGGGGCAAAAACATTCAGTACTTC. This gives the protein CASSEGKGAWGKNIQYF.

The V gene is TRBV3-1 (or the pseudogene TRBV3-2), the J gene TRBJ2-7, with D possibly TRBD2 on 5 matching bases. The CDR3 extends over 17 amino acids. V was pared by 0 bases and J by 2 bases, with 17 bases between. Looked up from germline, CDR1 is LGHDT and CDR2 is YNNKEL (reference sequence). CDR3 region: CASSQDLRAVRPYEQYF. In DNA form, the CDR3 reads TGTGCCAGCAGCCAAGATTTGAGGGCAGTGAGACCCTACGAGCAGTACTTC.

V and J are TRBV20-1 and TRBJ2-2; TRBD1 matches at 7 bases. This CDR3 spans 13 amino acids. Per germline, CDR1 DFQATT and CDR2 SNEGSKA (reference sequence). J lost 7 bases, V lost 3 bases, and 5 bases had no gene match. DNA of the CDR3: TGCAGTGCTAGTAGGGGGCTCGGCGGGGAGCTGTTTTTT. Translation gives CSASRGLGGELFF.

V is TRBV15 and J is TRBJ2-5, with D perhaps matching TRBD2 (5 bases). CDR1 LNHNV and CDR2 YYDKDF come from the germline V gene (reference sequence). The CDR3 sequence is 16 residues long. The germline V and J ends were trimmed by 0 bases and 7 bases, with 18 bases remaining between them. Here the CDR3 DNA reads TGTGCCACCAGCAGAGATCCCGGAGAACGTGCGGGGACCCAGTACTTC. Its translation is CATSRDPGERAGTQYF.

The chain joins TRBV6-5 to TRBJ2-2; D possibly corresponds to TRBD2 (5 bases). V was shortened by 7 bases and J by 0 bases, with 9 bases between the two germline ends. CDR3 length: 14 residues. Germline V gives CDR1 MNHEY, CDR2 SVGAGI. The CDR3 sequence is CASTVGANTGELFF. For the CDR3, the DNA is TGTGCCAGCACCGTCGGGGCGAACACCGGGGAGCTGTTTTTT.

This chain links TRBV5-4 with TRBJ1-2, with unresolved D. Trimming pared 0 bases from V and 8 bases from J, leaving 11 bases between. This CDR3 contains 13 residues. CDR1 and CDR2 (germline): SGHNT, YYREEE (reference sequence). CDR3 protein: CASSLVREHGYTF. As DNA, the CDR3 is TGTGCCAGCAGCTTGGTTAGGGAGCACGGCTACACCTTC.

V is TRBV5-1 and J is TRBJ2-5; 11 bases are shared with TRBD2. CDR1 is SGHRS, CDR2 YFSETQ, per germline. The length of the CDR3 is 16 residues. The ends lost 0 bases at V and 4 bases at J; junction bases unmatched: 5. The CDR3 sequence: CASSLASGGPGETQYF. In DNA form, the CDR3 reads TGCGCCAGCAGCTTGGCTAGCGGGGGGCCGGGAGAGACCCAGTACTTC.

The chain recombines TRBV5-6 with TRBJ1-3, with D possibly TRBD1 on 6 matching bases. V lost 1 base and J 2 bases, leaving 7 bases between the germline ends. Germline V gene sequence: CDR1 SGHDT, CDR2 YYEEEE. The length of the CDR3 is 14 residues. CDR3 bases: TGTGCCAGCAGCTTGCGGGACACTGGAAACACCATATATTTT. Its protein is CASSLRDTGNTIYF.

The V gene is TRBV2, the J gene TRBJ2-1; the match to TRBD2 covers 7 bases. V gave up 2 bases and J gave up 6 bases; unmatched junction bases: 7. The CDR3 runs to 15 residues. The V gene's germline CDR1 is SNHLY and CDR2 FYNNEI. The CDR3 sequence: CASSELSGEVNEQFF. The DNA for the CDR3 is TGTGCCAGCAGTGAACTGAGCGGGGAGGTCAATGAGCAGTTCTTC.

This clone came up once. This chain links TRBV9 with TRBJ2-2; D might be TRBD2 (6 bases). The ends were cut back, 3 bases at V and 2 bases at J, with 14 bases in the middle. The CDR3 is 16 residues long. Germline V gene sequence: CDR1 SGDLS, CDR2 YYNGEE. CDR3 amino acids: CASSARGERNTGELFF. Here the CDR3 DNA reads TGTGCCAGCAGCGCGCGGGGAGAGCGAAACACCGGGGAGCTGTTTTTT.

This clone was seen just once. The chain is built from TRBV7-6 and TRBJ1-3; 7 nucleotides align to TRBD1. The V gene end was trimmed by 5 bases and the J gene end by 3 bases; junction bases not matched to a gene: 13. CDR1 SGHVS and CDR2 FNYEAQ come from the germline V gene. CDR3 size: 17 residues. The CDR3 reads CASSRDLTGFIGNTIYF. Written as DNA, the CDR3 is TGTGCCAGCAGCCGGGACCTGACAGGGTTTATTGGAAACACCATATATTTT.

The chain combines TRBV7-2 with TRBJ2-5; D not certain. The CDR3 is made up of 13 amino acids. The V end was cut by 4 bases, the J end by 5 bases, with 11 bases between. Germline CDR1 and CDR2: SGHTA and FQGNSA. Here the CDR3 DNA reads TGTGCCAGCAGCTCTCTTCGTCGGGAGACCCAGTACTTC. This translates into CASSSLRRETQYF.

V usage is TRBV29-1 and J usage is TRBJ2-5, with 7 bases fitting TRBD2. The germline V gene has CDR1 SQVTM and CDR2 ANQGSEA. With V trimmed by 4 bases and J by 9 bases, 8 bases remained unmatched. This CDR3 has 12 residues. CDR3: CSVVGGGEAQYF. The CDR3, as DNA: TGCAGCGTTGTTGGGGGAGGGGAGGCCCAGTACTTC.

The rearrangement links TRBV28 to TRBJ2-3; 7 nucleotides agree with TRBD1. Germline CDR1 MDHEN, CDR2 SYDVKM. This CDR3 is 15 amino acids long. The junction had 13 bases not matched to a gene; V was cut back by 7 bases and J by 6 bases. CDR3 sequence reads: CASTPLGQVMDTQYF. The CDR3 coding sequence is TGTGCCAGCACCCCCCTCGGACAGGTCATGGATACGCAGTATTTT. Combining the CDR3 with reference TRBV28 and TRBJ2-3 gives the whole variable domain DVKVTQSSRYLVKRTGEKVFLECVQDMDHENMFWYRQDPGLGLRLIYFSYDVKMKEKGDIPEGYSVSREKKERFSLILESASTNQTSMYLCASTPLGQVMDTQYFGPGTRLTVL.

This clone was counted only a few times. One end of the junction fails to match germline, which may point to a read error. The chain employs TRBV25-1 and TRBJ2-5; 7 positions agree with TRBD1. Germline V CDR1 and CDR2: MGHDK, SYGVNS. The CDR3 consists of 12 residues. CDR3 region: CASSPQGQLRNF. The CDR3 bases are TGTGCCAGCAGTCCACAGGGGCAGTTAAGGAACTTC.

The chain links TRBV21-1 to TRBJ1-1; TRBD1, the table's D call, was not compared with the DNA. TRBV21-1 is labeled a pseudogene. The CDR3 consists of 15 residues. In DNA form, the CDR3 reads TGTGCCAGCAGCAAAGGGCGACAGTTTAACACTGAAGCTTTCTTT. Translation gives CASSKGRQFNTEAFF.

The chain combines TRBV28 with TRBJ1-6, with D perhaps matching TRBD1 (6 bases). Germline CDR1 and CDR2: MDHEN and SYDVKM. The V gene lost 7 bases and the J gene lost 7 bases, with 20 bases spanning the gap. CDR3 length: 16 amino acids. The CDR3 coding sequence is TGTGCCAGCACCAAAGGGGGGGGTAGTAGGAATTCACCCCTCCACTTT. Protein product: CASTKGGGSRNSPLHF.

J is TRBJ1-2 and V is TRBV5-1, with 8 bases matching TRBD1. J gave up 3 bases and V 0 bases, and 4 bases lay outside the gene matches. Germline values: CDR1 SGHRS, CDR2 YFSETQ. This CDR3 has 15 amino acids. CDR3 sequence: CASSLVPGGDYGYTF. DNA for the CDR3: TGCGCCAGCAGCTTGGTGCCAGGGGGCGACTATGGCTACACCTTC.

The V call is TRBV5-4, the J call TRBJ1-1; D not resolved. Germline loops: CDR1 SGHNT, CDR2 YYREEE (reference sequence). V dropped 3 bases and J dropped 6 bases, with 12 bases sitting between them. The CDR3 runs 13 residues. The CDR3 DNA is TGTGCCAGCAGCTCCGCGCTGTCTCCTGAAGCTTTCTTT. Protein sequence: CASSSALSPEAFF.